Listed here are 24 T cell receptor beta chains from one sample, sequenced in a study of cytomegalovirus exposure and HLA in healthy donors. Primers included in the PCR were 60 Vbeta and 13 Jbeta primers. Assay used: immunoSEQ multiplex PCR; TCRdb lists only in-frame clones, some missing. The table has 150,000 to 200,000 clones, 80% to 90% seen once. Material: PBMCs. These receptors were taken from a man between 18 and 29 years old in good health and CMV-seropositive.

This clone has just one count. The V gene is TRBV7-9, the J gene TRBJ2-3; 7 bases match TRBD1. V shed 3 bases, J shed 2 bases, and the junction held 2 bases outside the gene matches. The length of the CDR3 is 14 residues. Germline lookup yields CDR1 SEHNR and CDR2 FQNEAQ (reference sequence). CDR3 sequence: CASSLGQYTDTQYF. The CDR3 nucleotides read TGTGCCAGCAGCTTGGGACAGTACACAGATACGCAGTATTTT.

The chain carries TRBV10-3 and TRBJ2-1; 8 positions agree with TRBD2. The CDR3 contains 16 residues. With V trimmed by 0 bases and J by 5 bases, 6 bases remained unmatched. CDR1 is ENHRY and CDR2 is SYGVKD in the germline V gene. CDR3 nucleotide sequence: TGTGCCATCAGTGAGTCTAGGCGGGGGGTAGACAATGAGCAGTTCTTC. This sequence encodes CAISESRRGVDNEQFF.

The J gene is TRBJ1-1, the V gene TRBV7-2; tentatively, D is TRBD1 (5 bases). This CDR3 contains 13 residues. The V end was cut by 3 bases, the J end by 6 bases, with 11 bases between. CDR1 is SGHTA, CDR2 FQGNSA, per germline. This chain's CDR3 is CASSLGHRSEAFF. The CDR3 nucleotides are TGTGCCAGCAGCTTGGGCCACAGGTCTGAAGCTTTCTTT.

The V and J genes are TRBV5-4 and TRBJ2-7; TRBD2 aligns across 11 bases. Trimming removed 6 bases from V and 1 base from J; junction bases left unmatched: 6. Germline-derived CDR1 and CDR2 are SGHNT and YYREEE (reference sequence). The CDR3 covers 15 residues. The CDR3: CASTPGLADSYEQYF. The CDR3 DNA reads TGTGCCAGCACCCCGGGACTAGCGGATTCCTACGAGCAGTACTTC.

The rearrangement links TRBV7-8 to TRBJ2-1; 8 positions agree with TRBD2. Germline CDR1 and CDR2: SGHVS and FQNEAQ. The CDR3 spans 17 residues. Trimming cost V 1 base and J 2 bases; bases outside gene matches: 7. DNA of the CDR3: TGTGCCAGCAGCTTAGTGGAGCGGGGGCGACCCTACAATGAGCAGTTCTTC. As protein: CASSLVERGRPYNEQFF.

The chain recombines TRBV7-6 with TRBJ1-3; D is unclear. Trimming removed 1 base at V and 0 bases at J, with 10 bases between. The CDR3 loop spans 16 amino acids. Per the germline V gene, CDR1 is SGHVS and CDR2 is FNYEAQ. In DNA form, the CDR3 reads TGTGCCAGCAGCTTAGGGGTCAGACACTCTGGAAACACCATATATTTT. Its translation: CASSLGVRHSGNTIYF.

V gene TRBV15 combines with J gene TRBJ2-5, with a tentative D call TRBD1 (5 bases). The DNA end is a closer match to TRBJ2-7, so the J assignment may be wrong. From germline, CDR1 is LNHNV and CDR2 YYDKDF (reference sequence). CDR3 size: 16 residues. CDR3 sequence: CATSTKGVHYGYEQYF. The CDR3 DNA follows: TGTGCCACCAGCACCAAAGGGGTTCACTACGGCTACGAGCAGTACTTC.

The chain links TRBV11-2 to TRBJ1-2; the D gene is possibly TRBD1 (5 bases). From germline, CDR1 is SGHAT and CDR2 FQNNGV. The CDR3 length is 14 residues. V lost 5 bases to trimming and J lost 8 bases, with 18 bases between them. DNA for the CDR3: TGTGCCAGCAGCCGAGGACAATTATCGTACGGCTACACCTTC. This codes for CASSRGQLSYGYTF.

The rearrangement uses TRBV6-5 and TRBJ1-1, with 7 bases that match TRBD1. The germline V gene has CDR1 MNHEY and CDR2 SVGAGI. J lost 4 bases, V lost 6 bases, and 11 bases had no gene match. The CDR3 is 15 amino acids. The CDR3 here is CASRMPGQSFTEAFF. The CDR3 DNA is TGTGCCAGCAGGATGCCGGGACAGAGCTTCACTGAAGCTTTCTTT.

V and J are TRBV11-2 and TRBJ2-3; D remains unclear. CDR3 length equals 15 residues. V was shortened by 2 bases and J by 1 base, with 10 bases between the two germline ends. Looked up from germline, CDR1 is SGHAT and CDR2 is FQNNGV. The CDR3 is CASSLTSEGTDTQYF. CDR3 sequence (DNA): TGTGCCAGCAGCTTAACCAGCGAAGGCACAGATACGCAGTATTTT.

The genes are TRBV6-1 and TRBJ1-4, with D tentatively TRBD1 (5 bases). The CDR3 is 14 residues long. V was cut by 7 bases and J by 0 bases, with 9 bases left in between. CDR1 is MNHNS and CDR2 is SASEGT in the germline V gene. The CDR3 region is CASNRQTTNEKLFF. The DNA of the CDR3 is TGTGCCAGCAATCGACAGACAACTAATGAAAAACTGTTTTTT.

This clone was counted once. The CDR3 DNA sequence: TGTGCCAGTACCTTCGACGGGGGGGGCCTTGAAGCTTTCTTT. Translated, it gives CASTFDGGGLEAFF. The chain combines TRBV19 with TRBJ1-1, with a tentative D call TRBD1 (6 bases). Germline lookup yields CDR1 LNHDA and CDR2 SQIVND (reference sequence). The CDR3 loop spans 14 amino acids. Deletions cut 7 bases from V and 7 bases from J, with 19 bases between.

The CDR3 nucleotides read TGCGCCAGCAGCTTAGGCGGGGACACTGAAGCTTTCTTT. It translates to CASSLGGDTEAFF. This rearrangement joins TRBV5-1 to TRBJ1-1; D unclear. The germline V gene has CDR1 SGHRS and CDR2 YFSETQ. CDR3 length equals 13 residues. V was clipped by 2 bases and J by 3 bases, with 8 bases between them. Looking up the rest from reference TRBV5-1 and TRBJ1-1 gives the full variable domain: KAGVTQTPRYLIKTRGQQVTLSCSPISGHRSVSWYQQTPGQGLQFLFEYFSETQRNKGNFPGRFSGRQFSNSRSEMNVSTLELGDSALYLCASSLGGDTEAFFGQGTRLTVV.

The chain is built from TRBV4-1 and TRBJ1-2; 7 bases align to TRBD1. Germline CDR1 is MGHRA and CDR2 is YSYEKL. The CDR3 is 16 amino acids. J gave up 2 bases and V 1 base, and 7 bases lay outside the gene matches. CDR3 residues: CASSQATTGPNYGYTF. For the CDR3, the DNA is TGCGCCAGCAGCCAAGCCACGACAGGGCCAAACTATGGCTACACCTTC.

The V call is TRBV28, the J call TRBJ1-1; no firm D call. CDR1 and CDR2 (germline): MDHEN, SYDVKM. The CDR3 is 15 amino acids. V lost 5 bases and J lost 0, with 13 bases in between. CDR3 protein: CASSQLAGMNTEAFF. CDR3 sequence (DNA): TGTGCCAGCAGTCAACTCGCGGGGATGAACACTGAAGCTTTCTTT.

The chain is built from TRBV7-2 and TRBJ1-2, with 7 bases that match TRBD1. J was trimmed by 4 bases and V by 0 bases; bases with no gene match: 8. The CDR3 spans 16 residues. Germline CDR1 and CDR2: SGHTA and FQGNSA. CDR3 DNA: TGTGCCAGCAGCTTAGCGCCCGGGACAGTTAGCTATGGCTACACCTTC. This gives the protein CASSLAPGTVSYGYTF.

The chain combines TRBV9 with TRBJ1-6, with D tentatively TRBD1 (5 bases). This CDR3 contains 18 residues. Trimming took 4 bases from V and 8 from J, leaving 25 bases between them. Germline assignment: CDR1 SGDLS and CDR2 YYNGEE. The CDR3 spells CASSPSTGTPGVYSPLHF. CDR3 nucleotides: TGTGCCAGCAGCCCATCGACCGGGACCCCGGGAGTATATTCACCCCTCCACTTT.

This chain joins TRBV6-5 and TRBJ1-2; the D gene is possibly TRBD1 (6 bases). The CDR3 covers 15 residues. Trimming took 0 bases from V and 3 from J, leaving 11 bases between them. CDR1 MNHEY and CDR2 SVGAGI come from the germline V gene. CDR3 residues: CASSYSRGGYYGYTF. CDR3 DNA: TGTGCCAGCAGTTACTCGAGGGGGGGGTACTATGGCTACACCTTC.

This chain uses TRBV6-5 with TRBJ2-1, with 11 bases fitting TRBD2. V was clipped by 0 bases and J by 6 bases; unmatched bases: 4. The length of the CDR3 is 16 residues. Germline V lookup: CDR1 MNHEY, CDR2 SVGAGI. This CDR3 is CASSYSPSGGLNEQFF. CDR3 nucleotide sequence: TGTGCCAGCAGTTACTCCCCTAGCGGGGGGCTCAATGAGCAGTTCTTC.

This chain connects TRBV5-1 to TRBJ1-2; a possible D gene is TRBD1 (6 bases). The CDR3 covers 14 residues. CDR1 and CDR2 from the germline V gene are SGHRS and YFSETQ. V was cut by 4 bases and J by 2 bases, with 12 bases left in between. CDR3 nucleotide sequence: TGCGCCAGCAGCGCAGGGACATCGAACTATGGCTACACCTTC. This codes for CASSAGTSNYGYTF.

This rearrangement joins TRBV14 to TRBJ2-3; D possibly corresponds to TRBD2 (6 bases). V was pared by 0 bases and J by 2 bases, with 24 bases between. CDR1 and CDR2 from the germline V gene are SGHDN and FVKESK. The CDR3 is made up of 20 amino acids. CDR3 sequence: CASSQDLQGFTLASTDTQYF. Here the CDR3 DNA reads TGTGCCAGCAGCCAAGATCTGCAGGGATTCACTCTAGCGTCCACAGATACGCAGTATTTT.

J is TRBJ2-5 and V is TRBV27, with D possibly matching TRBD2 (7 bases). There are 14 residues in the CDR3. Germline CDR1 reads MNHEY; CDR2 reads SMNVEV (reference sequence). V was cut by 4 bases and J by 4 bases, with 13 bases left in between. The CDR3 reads CASSSSGGRETQYF. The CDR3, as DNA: TGTGCCAGCAGTTCCTCGGGGGGCCGAGAGACCCAGTACTTC.

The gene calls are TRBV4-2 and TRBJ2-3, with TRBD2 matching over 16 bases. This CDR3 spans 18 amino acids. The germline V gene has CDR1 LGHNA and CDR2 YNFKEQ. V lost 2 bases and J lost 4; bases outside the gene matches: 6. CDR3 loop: CASSQSGTSGGASDTQYF. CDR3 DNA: TGTGCCAGCAGCCAATCGGGGACTAGCGGGGGGGCATCAGATACGCAGTATTTT.

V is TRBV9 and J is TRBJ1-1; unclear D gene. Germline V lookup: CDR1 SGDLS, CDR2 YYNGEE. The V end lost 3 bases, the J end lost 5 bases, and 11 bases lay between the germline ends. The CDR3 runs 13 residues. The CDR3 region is CASSEARETEAFF. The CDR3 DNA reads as TGTGCCAGCAGCGAAGCGAGGGAAACTGAAGCTTTCTTT.